This TCR beta chain was sequenced in a study of blood T cell repertoires in COVID-19. The sample holds one count of this clone. Germline values: CDR1 SNHLY, CDR2 FYNNEI. Trimming pared 4 bases from V and 3 bases from J, leaving 13 bases between. The CDR3 contains 15 residues. TCRdb keeps only in-frame clones here, not all; method: immunoSEQ multiplex PCR. The sample records around 310,000 clones, 80% to 95% being singletons. The TCR was taken from a woman aged 30 to 39 with COVID-19, enrolled during active disease. Sequencing was carried out using peripheral blood. The chain links TRBV2 to TRBJ1-3, with a weak D call TRBD1 (6 bases). CDR3 coding DNA: TGTGCCAGCAGTGTTGGCAGGGGATTTGGAAACACCATATATTTT. This sequence encodes CASSVGRGFGNTIYF.